A selection of T cell receptor beta chains follows, all from one sample in a study of cytomegalovirus exposure and HLA in healthy donors. The table came from immunoSEQ multiplex PCR; TCRdb's copy has only in-frame clones and leaves some out. The sample lists 90,000 to 150,000 clones, more than 60% occurring once. The material sequenced was PBMCs. The receptors derive from a woman in her forties in good health and CMV-seronegative. Each CDR3 is given with its conserved first and last residue. A D gene is named only where the DNA matches it firmly. The size field is filled for only some rows; it gives once, few, many or a size class.

J gene: TRBJ2-2
D gene: -
clone size: -
V gene: TRBV2
CDR3 DNA: TGTGCCAGCAGTGACGGGGTTGAAACCGGGGAGCTGTTTTTT
CDR3 protein: CASSDGVETGELFF

J gene: TRBJ2-1
D gene: -
clone size: few
V gene: TRBV9
CDR3 DNA: TGTGCCAGCAGCGTTGGGACTTATAGCTCCTACAATGAGCAGTTCTTC
CDR3 protein: CASSVGTYSSYNEQFF

J gene: TRBJ1-6
D gene: -
clone size: -
V gene: TRBV13
CDR3 DNA: TGTGCCAGCAGCTTAAGATCCACAGGGTTGAATTCACCCCTCCACTTT
CDR3 protein: CASSLRSTGLNSPLHF

J gene: TRBJ2-1
D gene: TRBD1
clone size: -
V gene: TRBV10-2
CDR3 DNA: TGCGCCAGCAGTGAGACGACAGGGGGGTCCTACAATGAGCAGTTCTTC
CDR3 protein: CASSETTGGSYNEQFF

J gene: TRBJ2-3
D gene: TRBD2
clone size: medium-sized
V gene: TRBV19
CDR3 DNA: TGTGCCAGTAGTATGATTAGCGGGGACACAGATACGCAGTATTTT
CDR3 protein: CASSMISGDTDTQYF

J gene: TRBJ1-1
D gene: -
clone size: -
V gene: TRBV5-4
CDR3 DNA: TGTGCCAGCACCCCGCCAGGCGTTAGAACTGAAGCTTTCTTT
CDR3 protein: CASTPPGVRTEAFF

J gene: TRBJ2-3
D gene: -
clone size: -
V gene: TRBV20-1
CDR3 DNA: TGCAGTGCTAGCTGGGGAGGTACGCAGTATTTT
CDR3 protein: CSASWGGTQYF

J gene: TRBJ1-1
D gene: -
clone size: -
V gene: TRBV6-5
CDR3 DNA: TGTGCCAGCAGAACCCCGCGAGGGACTAACACTGAAGCTTTCTTT
CDR3 protein: CASRTPRGTNTEAFF

J gene: TRBJ2-2
D gene: -
clone size: -
V gene: TRBV28
CDR3 DNA: TGTGCCAGCAGCCCGACTCGGCAGTCGAACACCGGGGAGCTGTTTTTT
CDR3 protein: CASSPTRQSNTGELFF

J gene: TRBJ2-1
D gene: TRBD2
clone size: -
V gene: TRBV6-1
CDR3 DNA: TGTGCCAGCAGTGAGTTTAGCGGGGGGGCCGTTGAGCAGTTCTTC
CDR3 protein: CASSEFSGGAVEQFF

J gene: TRBJ2-7
D gene: TRBD1
clone size: few
V gene: TRBV29-1
CDR3 DNA: TGCAGCGTGGGGGACAGGGGGTACGAGCAGTACTTC
CDR3 protein: CSVGDRGYEQYF

J gene: TRBJ1-2
D gene: TRBD1
clone size: -
V gene: TRBV4-3
CDR3 DNA: TGCGCCAGCAGCCAAGACGAGGGTAGACAGGGCTCGGGCTACACCTTC
CDR3 protein: CASSQDEGRQGSGYTF